The TCR beta chain under discussion was sequenced for a study of T-cell reconstitution after alpha-beta-depleted transplantation in children. Unique molecular identifiers were used to barcode this TCRbeta library. TCRdb independently ran MiXCR on the PCR reads; one entry per CDR3 protein. In the table there are some 290,000 distinct CDR3 sequences, 9.9% of which are singletons. The CDR3 extends over 12 amino acids. V dropped 6 bases and J dropped 5 bases, with 10 bases sitting between them. This clonotype was picked up a small number of times. The chain couples TRBV12-3 or TRBV12-4 to TRBJ2-5; D is unresolved. The input for sequencing was PBMCs from the stem cell graft donor, taken from the stem cell graft. The sequence derives from a human donor who donated a stem cell graft to a child with SCID. The CDR3 is CASRSLGETQYF. For the CDR3, the DNA is TGTGCCAGCAGGTCACTGGGGGAGACCCAGTACTTC.